The clone carrying this T cell receptor beta chain showed up just a few times. The antigen is not known. The data originate from a study of post-analysis software for immune sequencing data. Unmatched junction bases numbered 4, after V lost 6 bases and J lost 5 bases. CDR3 length: 14 residues. Whole-study findings and limits: A significant reduction in normalized Chao1 diversity was observed in multiple sclerosis patients versus controls. Samples sharing a preparation batch grouped tightly together when assessed by F measure. There were five or six TRBV segments more frequent in patients than controls, and TRBV5-6, TRBV5-1 and TRBV20-1 were among them.

cDNA libraries for TCR beta contained unique molecular identifiers. Each batch of about 1 to 11 million T cells produced roughly 450,000 cDNA molecules. Each CDR3 protein gets one entry after TCRdb re-called the PCR reads with MiXCR. The sample holds about 160,000 distinct CDR3 sequences; around 36% are singletons and the top ten take roughly 28%. The chain has TRBV12-3 or TRBV12-4 and TRBJ1-4; TRBD1 matches 9 bases. The material was blood, obtained after autologous hematopoietic stem cell transplantation. This TCR derives from a girl aged 10-17 years with multiple sclerosis. In nucleotides, the CDR3 is TGTGCCAGCAGGACCGACAGGGGGAATGAAAAACTGTTTTTT. It specifies CASRTDRGNEKLFF.